This TCR beta chain was sequenced during a study of vaccination and CD4 T cells after COVID-19. Study summary: Convalescent cases comprised about ten mild and one severe, all SARS-CoV-2 positive by nasal swab PCR. Two Hispanic individuals were among six male and four female convalescent patients.

The V gene's germline CDR1 is MNHEY and CDR2 SMNVEV (reference sequence). Trimming cost V 5 bases and J 8 bases; bases outside gene matches: 8. The CDR3 totals 15 residues. The table lists this clonotype with a count of one. Its antigen remains unidentified. Treatment defined: roughly 11-day PBMC culture with coronavirus spike peptide pools or control peptides (ViraFEST assay). Expanded clonotypes were found by TCR sequencing after peptide-pool stimulation (ViraFEST). The Oncomine TCR Beta short-read assay was applied to DNA of cultured CD4+ T cells. Genomic DNA was isolated from cultured CD4+ T cells. TCRdb itself ran the PCR reads through MiXCR, one entry per CDR3 protein. The sample contains thousands of distinct CDR3 sequences, 50% to 75% of which appear only once.

Material: CD4+ T cells from blood, cultured in vitro. V and J are TRBV27 and TRBJ1-4; TRBD1 agrees at 10 bases. This TCR came from a human donor who had recovered from COVID-19. In DNA, the CDR3 is TGTGCCAGCAGTCACCGACAGGGGGCAGGGGAAAAACTGTTTTTT. Translating gives CASSHRQGAGEKLFF.